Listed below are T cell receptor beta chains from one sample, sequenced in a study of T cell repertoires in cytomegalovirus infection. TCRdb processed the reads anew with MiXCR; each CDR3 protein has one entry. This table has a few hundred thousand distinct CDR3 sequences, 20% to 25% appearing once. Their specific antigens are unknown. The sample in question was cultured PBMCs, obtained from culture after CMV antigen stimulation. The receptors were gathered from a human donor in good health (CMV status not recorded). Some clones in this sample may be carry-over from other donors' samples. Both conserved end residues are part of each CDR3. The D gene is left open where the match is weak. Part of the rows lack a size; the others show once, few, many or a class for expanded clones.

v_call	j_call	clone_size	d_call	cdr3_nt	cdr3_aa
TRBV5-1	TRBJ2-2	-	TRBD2	TGCGCCAGCAAGCGGGACGGGGTGAACACCGGGGAGCTGTTTTTT	CASKRDGVNTGELFF
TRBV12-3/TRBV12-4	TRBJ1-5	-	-	TGTGCCAGCAGTTTAAACGTGGGCAATCAGCCCCAGCATTTT	CASSLNVGNQPQHF
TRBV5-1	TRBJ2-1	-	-	TGCGCCAGCAGCCCGGGACTTTCTGGGGAGCAGTTCTTC	CASSPGLSGEQFF
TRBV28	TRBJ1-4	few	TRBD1	TGTGCCAGCAGTACCAGGGACAGGGGATACGAAAAACTGTTTTTT	CASSTRDRGYEKLFF
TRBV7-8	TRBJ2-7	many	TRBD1	TGTGCCACCCAGACAGGGGGGGAGCAGTACTTC	CATQTGGEQYF
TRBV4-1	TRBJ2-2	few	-	TGCGCCAGCAGCCAAGTGCCGCAGGCGAACACCGGGGAGCTGTTTTTT	CASSQVPQANTGELFF
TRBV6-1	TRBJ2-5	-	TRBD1	TGTGCCACCGCCCTCCGGACAGGGGGGGGGACCCAGTACTTC	CATALRTGGGTQYF
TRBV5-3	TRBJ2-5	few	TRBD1	TGTGCCAGCAGCTTGGGGGGGACAGGGGCCCAAGAGACCCAGTACTTC	CASSLGGTGAQETQYF
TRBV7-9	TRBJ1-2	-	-	TGTGCCAGCAGCTTGGGGACGGCTTCTCACGGCTACACCTTC	CASSLGTASHGYTF
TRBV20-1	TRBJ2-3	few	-	TGCAGTGCTAGAGTCCAGGGTGGTACGCAGTATTTT	CSARVQGGTQYF
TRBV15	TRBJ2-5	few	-	TGTGCCACCAGCAGAGATTCCGGGGGGCGGTGGGAGACCCAGTACTTC	CATSRDSGGRWETQYF
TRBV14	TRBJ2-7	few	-	TGTGCCAGCAGCAGCTTTCTTTCGTGGGAGCAGTACTTC	CASSSFLSWEQYF
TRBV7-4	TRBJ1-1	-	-	TGTGCCAGCAACAACCCGGGTGGGGCTCGAAACACTGAAGCTTTCTTT	CASNNPGGARNTEAFF
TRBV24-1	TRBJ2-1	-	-	TGTGCCACCAGTGACCGCGATGGGAATGAGCAGTTCTTC	CATSDRDGNEQFF
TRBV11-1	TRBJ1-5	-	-	TGTGCCAGCAGCTTACCGGGCTTCGGGAGTAGCAATCAGCCCCAGCATTTT	CASSLPGFGSSNQPQHF
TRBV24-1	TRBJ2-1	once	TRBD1	TGTGCCACCAGTGGTCGTGGACAGGGTCACAATGAGCAGTTCTTC	CATSGRGQGHNEQFF
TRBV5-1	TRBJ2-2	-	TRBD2	TGCGCCAGCAGCTCTACTAGCGGGAGTCGTGTCGGGGAGCTGTTTTTT	CASSSTSGSRVGELFF
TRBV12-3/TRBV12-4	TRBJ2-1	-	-	TGTGCCAGCAGTTTCCCACAGGCGGATGAGCAGTTCTTC	CASSFPQADEQFF
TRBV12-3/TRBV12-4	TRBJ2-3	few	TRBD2	TGTGCCAGCAGCCCAAGCGGGAGTCCAGATACGCAGTATTTT	CASSPSGSPDTQYF
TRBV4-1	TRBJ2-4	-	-	TGCGCCAGCAGCCAAGTCCCCCTCTGGCTGTCCGGAGGCATTCAGTACTTC	CASSQVPLWLSGGIQYF
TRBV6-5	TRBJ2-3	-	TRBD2	TGTGCCAGCAGTGGAAACCCCGGGACTAGCGGCGCTGCTAGCACAGATACGCAGTATTTT	CASSGNPGTSGAASTDTQYF
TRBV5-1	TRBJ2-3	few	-	TGCGCCAGCAGCTTGGTTTACGATACGCAGTATTTT	CASSLVYDTQYF
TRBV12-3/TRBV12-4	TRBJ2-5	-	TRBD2	TGTGCCAGCAGCAACTATGGACTAGCGGGTGAAGAGACCCAGTACTTC	CASSNYGLAGEETQYF
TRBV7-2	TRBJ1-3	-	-	TGTGCCAGCAGCCCCGAGCCAGCTGGAAACACCATATATTTT	CASSPEPAGNTIYF
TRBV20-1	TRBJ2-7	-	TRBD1	TGCAGTGCTAGACGGTGGGACAGGGTGGGGGAGCAGTACTTC	CSARRWDRVGEQYF
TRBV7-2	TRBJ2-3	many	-	TGTGCCAGCAGCGAAAGCGGGTACGGCACAGATACGCAGTATTTT	CASSESGYGTDTQYF
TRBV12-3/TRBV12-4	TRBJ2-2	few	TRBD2	TGTGCCAGCAGTCTAACAGCAGCGGGAGGCAATGTCGGGGAGCTGTTTTTT	CASSLTAAGGNVGELFF
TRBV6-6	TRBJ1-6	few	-	TGTGCCAGCAGTTACTCTACCGTCCTGAACAATTCACCCCTCCACTTT	CASSYSTVLNNSPLHF
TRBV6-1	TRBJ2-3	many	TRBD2	TGTGCCAGCAGTAGACCGGGACTAGCGGCGGGAAGCACAGATACGCAGTATTTT	CASSRPGLAAGSTDTQYF
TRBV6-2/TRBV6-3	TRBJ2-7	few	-	TGTGCCAGCAGTTACTCGGGGGAGAGGCCTTACGAGCAGTACTTC	CASSYSGERPYEQYF
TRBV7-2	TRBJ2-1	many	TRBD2	TGTGCCAGCAGCGCTAGCGGGAGGGACGACAATGAGCAGTTCTTC	CASSASGRDDNEQFF
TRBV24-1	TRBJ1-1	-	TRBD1	TGTGCCACCGTGGGACAGGGAGGAGCTTTCTTT	CATVGQGGAFF
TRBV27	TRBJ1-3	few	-	TGTGCCAGCAGTCAAACACCAGGGACTGGAAACACCATATATTTT	CASSQTPGTGNTIYF
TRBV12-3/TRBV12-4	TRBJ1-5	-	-	TGTGCCAGCAGAAACCGGGACATCAATCAGCCCCAGCATTTT	CASRNRDINQPQHF
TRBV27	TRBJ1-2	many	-	TGTGCCAGCAGTTTCAGGGATTTTTATGGCTACACCTTC	CASSFRDFYGYTF
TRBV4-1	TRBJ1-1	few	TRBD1	TGCGCCAGCAGCCCGCAGGACAGGGGCAGGACTGAAGCTTTCTTT	CASSPQDRGRTEAFF
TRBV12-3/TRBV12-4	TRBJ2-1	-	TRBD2	TGTGCCAGCAAAGCGGGAGATTTTTCCGATGAGCAGTTCTTC	CASKAGDFSDEQFF
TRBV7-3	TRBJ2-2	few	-	TGTGCCAGCAGCTTAACTACTCGGCCATACACCGGGGAGCTGTTTTTT	CASSLTTRPYTGELFF
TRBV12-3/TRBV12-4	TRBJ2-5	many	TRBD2	TGTGCCAGCAGTTTGCGATCGGGGACTAGCGGGATGACTGAGACCCAGTACTTC	CASSLRSGTSGMTETQYF